A selection of T cell receptor beta chains follows, all from one sample in a study of blood T cells in healthy people across ages. Each CDR3 protein gets one entry after TCRdb re-called the 5' RACE reads with MiXCR. Altogether roughly 680,000 distinct CDR3 sequences are present, about 50% being singletons, with the ten largest covering approximately 13%. Specimen: blood. These receptor sequences come from a woman older than 75 in good health. Both conserved end residues are part of each CDR3. Fields, in order: CDR3 protein, J gene, V gene, D gene. A D gene is named only where the DNA matches it firmly.

cdr3_aa: CASSQGRPNTGELFF
j_call: TRBJ2-2
v_call: TRBV27
d_call: NA

cdr3_aa: CASSVEGLRGTQYF
j_call: NA
v_call: TRBV9
d_call: NA

cdr3_aa: CASSRRGQEQETQYF
j_call: TRBJ2-5
v_call: TRBV3-1
d_call: NA

cdr3_aa: CSGGFYNEQFF
j_call: TRBJ2-1
v_call: TRBV29-1
d_call: NA

cdr3_aa: CASSQGQGSAYEQYF
j_call: NA
v_call: TRBV3-1
d_call: TRBD1

cdr3_aa: CASSLQPAYNEQFF
j_call: TRBJ2-1
v_call: TRBV5-1
d_call: NA

cdr3_aa: CASSLASPRETQYF
j_call: NA
v_call: TRBV7-2
d_call: NA

cdr3_aa: CASSLDRGIYNEQFF
j_call: TRBJ2-1
v_call: TRBV27
d_call: TRBD1

cdr3_aa: CASSPAGMGQETQYF
j_call: TRBJ2-5
v_call: TRBV18
d_call: NA

cdr3_aa: CASSPPLGGSYNEQFF
j_call: TRBJ2-1
v_call: TRBV4-2
d_call: NA

cdr3_aa: CASSTQGDTGELFF
j_call: TRBJ2-2
v_call: TRBV5-1
d_call: TRBD1

cdr3_aa: CSVEGQGNYGYTF
j_call: TRBJ1-2
v_call: TRBV29-1
d_call: TRBD1

cdr3_aa: CASLQAGSLSEQYF
j_call: TRBJ2-7
v_call: TRBV11-2
d_call: NA

cdr3_aa: CSARDRRLAGTDTQYF
j_call: TRBJ2-3
v_call: TRBV20-1
d_call: TRBD2

cdr3_aa: CASSLLASEETQYF
j_call: TRBJ2-5
v_call: TRBV28
d_call: NA

cdr3_aa: CASSGRGGTEAFF
j_call: TRBJ1-1
v_call: TRBV6-1
d_call: NA

cdr3_aa: CASSSDSYNEQFF
j_call: TRBJ2-1
v_call: TRBV7-9
d_call: NA